The 18 T cell receptor beta chains reported below all come from one sample, sequenced in a study of PD-L1 blockade in urothelial cancer. Clones were sequenced by immunoSEQ multiplex PCR, and TCRdb holds only the in-frame ones, with some missing. The sample gives 85,000 to 90,000 clones, around 92% of which show up once; about 1% is in the top ten. Time point noted: pretreatment peripheral blood. The sample in question was PBMCs, obtained around atezolizumab (anti-PD-L1) treatment. The receptor set was obtained from a woman over 75 with urothelial cancer.

This rearrangement joins TRBV10-2 to TRBJ2-2, with D possibly matching TRBD1 (5 bases). Trimming stripped 3 bases from V and 1 base from J, with 12 bases between. The CDR3 covers 16 residues. CDR1 and CDR2 from the germline V gene are WSHSY and SAAADI. CDR3 coding DNA: TGCGCCAGCAGTGACTTGGCAGGGAAGAACACCGGGGAGCTGTTTTTT. Translated, it gives CASSDLAGKNTGELFF.

This clone was seen just once. This sequence joins TRBV19 and TRBJ1-2; no firm D call. Germline V lookup: CDR1 LNHDA, CDR2 SQIVND (reference sequence). The CDR3 is 13 residues long. Trimming removed 3 bases at V and 5 bases at J, with 10 bases between. CDR3 DNA sequence: TGTGCCAGTAGTATTTTCGGGTCATATGGCTACACCTTC. Translating it yields CASSIFGSYGYTF.

The chain links TRBV29-1 to TRBJ2-7; D unresolved. Germline values: CDR1 SQVTM, CDR2 ANQGSEA. The CDR3 covers 14 residues. The ends were cut back, 0 bases at V and 1 base at J, with 10 bases in the middle. The CDR3 spells CSVEDSRQSYEQYF. In DNA form, the CDR3 reads TGCAGCGTTGAAGATAGCCGGCAGTCCTACGAGCAGTACTTC.

The chain is built from TRBV18 and TRBJ2-1; 7 bases are a match to TRBD2. CDR1 KGHSH and CDR2 LQKENI come from the germline V gene. This CDR3 is 14 amino acids long. Losses at the gene ends were 5 bases for V and 7 bases for J; bases not matched to a gene: 8. CDR3 bases: TGTGCCAGCTCATTTTCGGGAGGCTGGAATGAGCAGTTCTTC. It is translated as CASSFSGGWNEQFF.

V is TRBV4-2 and J is TRBJ1-1; D unresolved. There are 16 residues in the CDR3. Germline loops: CDR1 LGHNA, CDR2 YNFKEQ. Trimming took 2 bases from V and 1 from J, leaving 14 bases between them. In DNA, the CDR3 is TGTGCCAGCAGCCAAAGGGCACGGACTCGGAACACTGAAGCTTTCTTT. This encodes CASSQRARTRNTEAFF.

The CDR3 loop reads CASSLLRSGGDYGYTF. In DNA, the CDR3 is TGTGCCAGCAGCCTCCTTCGCTCGGGGGGCGACTATGGCTACACCTTC. V gene TRBV4-2 combines with J gene TRBJ1-2; weak D call: TRBD1 (6 bases). Germline values: CDR1 LGHNA, CDR2 YNFKEQ. V lost 4 bases and J lost 3, with 18 bases in between. CDR3 length: 16 amino acids.

The genes are TRBV15 and TRBJ1-2; TRBD1 aligns across 7 bases. The ends lost 0 bases at V and 7 bases at J; junction bases unmatched: 8. This CDR3 spans 15 amino acids. The germline V gene has CDR1 LNHNV and CDR2 YYDKDF (reference sequence). CDR3 nucleotides: TGTGCCACCAGCAGAGAGCCGTCAGGGGGTAGTGGCTACACCTTC. Translated, it gives CATSREPSGGSGYTF.

The CDR3 DNA reads TGTGCCAGCAGTTTATCGGGACTAGCGGGAGCCTACGAGCAGTACTTC. This gives the protein CASSLSGLAGAYEQYF. The J gene is TRBJ2-7, the V gene TRBV27; the match to TRBD2 covers 14 bases. J gave up 2 bases and V 0 bases, and 0 bases lay outside the gene matches. Germline V CDR1 and CDR2: MNHEY, SMNVEV (reference sequence). The CDR3 is 16 amino acids.

In its sample, this clone was seen once. The gene calls are TRBV27 and TRBJ2-1; 11 bases are shared with TRBD2. The junction had 10 bases not matched to a gene; V was cut back by 3 bases and J by 9 bases. The CDR3 is 16 amino acids. Looked up from germline, CDR1 is MNHEY and CDR2 is SMNVEV (reference sequence). The chain's CDR3 is CASSFLLAGGLGEQFF. The DNA for the CDR3 is TGTGCCAGCAGTTTCCTCCTAGCGGGAGGATTGGGTGAGCAGTTCTTC.

This sequence joins TRBV7-6 and TRBJ2-1; 7 positions agree with TRBD2. V shed 2 bases and J 9 bases; nucleotides not matched to a gene: 13. The length of the CDR3 is 16 residues. The germline gives CDR1 SGHVS, CDR2 FNYEAQ. This CDR3 reads CASSLYVAGAEVEQFF. DNA of the CDR3: TGTGCCAGCAGCTTATATGTGGCGGGAGCGGAAGTTGAGCAGTTCTTC.

The CDR3 bases are TGTGCCAGCAGCTTAAGCCTAGCGGGAGAAGAGACCCAGTACTTC. It translates to CASSLSLAGEETQYF. The chain joins TRBV7-9 to TRBJ2-5; 10 nucleotides match TRBD2. In germline, CDR1 is SEHNR, CDR2 FQNEAQ (reference sequence). This CDR3 is 15 amino acids long. The trim removed 2 bases at V and 3 bases at J, leaving 3 bases unmatched.

The table lists this clone with a count of one. The chain carries TRBV28 and TRBJ1-2; a weak D match, TRBD1 (5 bases). The germline gives CDR1 MDHEN, CDR2 SYDVKM. The CDR3 is 15 amino acids. Trimming removed 8 bases at V and 4 bases at J, with 20 bases between. CDR3 in amino acids: CASDLGGGRLYGYTF. CDR3 nucleotide sequence: TGTGCCAGCGACCTCGGGGGAGGGCGCCTCTATGGCTACACCTTC.

This clone was detected only once. The genes are TRBV7-3 and TRBJ1-1, with TRBD1 matching over 8 bases. J lost 1 base, V lost 5 bases, and 6 bases had no gene match. The CDR3 length is 15 residues. CDR1 and CDR2 (germline): SGHTA, FQGTGA. Here the CDR3 DNA reads TGTGCCAGCAGCACGAACCAGGGGGCGAACACTGAAGCTTTCTTT. Protein sequence: CASSTNQGANTEAFF.

The rearrangement joins TRBV18 to TRBJ1-4; D gene uncertain. The CDR3 covers 15 residues. The V end was cut by 3 bases, the J end by 0 bases, with 8 bases between. Per the germline V gene, CDR1 is KGHSH and CDR2 is LQKENI. The CDR3 DNA sequence: TGTGCCAGCTCACCGCTCCAGTCAACTAATGAAAAACTGTTTTTT. Protein sequence: CASSPLQSTNEKLFF.

V usage is TRBV7-9 and J usage is TRBJ1-1; D not certain. The V gene lost 0 bases and the J gene lost 4 bases, with 9 bases spanning the gap. This CDR3 spans 14 amino acids. The germline V gene encodes CDR1 SEHNR and CDR2 FQNEAQ (reference sequence). Here the CDR3 reads CASSLAAGGTEAFF. The DNA for the CDR3 is TGTGCCAGCAGCTTAGCGGCAGGAGGCACTGAAGCTTTCTTT.

This clone is a singleton in its sample. The chain employs TRBV7-9 and TRBJ2-3; a possible D gene is TRBD2 (7 bases). V was cut by 10 bases and J by 3 bases, with 14 bases left in between. This CDR3 is 13 amino acids long. Germline CDR1 reads SEHNR; CDR2 reads FQNEAQ (reference sequence). DNA of the CDR3: TGTGCCACGGGGGGCGAAAGAACAGATACGCAGTATTTT. Its protein is CATGGERTDTQYF.

The genes are TRBV28 and TRBJ1-5; D uncertain. Deletions cut 7 bases from V and 0 bases from J, with 7 bases between. This CDR3 is built from 13 residues. CDR1 and CDR2 (germline): MDHEN, SYDVKM. For the CDR3, the DNA is TGTGCCAGCACCTACGGTAGCAATCAGCCCCAGCATTTT. The encoded protein is CASTYGSNQPQHF.

The chain uses TRBV10-3 and TRBJ2-2; D remains unclear. From germline, CDR1 is ENHRY and CDR2 SYGVKD. This CDR3 is built from 14 residues. V dropped 3 bases and J dropped 0 bases, with 5 bases sitting between them. CDR3 in amino acids: CAISDSTNTGELFF. The CDR3, as DNA: TGTGCCATCAGTGACAGTACGAACACCGGGGAGCTGTTTTTT.